This T cell receptor (beta chain) was obtained from a study of blood T cell repertoires in COVID-19. Study overall: Collection of acute and convalescent COVID-19 samples took place in the United States, Italy and Spain. From T cells, B-cell-depleted T cells, or PBMCs came the material, which was cDNA or gDNA.

This CDR3 region has 16 residues. With 4 bases clipped from V and 3 bases from J, the junction kept 8 bases outside the gene matches. Germline-derived CDR1 and CDR2 are SNHLY and FYNNEI. Measured with immunoSEQ multiplex PCR; TCRdb has only the in-frame clones, and not every one. The profile shows some 180,000 clones, 81% of them singletons. This clonotype was obtained from an elderly woman with COVID-19, enrolled during active disease. The material sequenced was peripheral blood. The chain couples TRBV2 to TRBJ2-7, with 11 nucleotides matching TRBD2. CDR3 residues: CASSGYSTSGSYEQYF. CDR3 in DNA: TGTGCCAGCAGTGGATATTCAACTAGCGGGAGCTACGAGCAGTACTTC. Drawing the rest from reference TRBV2 and TRBJ2-7, the complete variable domain is EPEVTQTPSHQVTQMGQEVILRCVPISNHLYFYWYRQILGQKVEFLVSFYNNEISEKSEIFDDQFSVERPDGSNFTLKIRSTKLEDSAMYFCASSGYSTSGSYEQYFGPGTRLTVT.